This T cell receptor (beta chain) comes out of a study of vaccination and CD4 T cells after COVID-19. Study information: At a median around 100 days (range 35 to 161) after diagnosis, post-COVID samples were drawn. Post-vaccine sampling followed dose two by a median around 74 days (range 14 to 241).

V was shortened by 8 bases and J by 4 bases, with 8 bases between the two germline ends. The CDR3 totals 11 residues. CDR1 is MGHDK, CDR2 SYGVNS, per germline. Sequencing of the DNA from cultured CD4+ T cells was carried out with the Oncomine TCR Beta short-read assay. Scientists extracted genomic DNA from CD4+ T cells grown in culture. Using its own MiXCR run on the PCR reads, TCRdb lists one record per CDR3 protein. The sample carries approximately 3,500 distinct CDR3 sequences, under 20% recorded once. Documented treatment: roughly 10-day PBMC culture with coronavirus spike peptide pools or control peptides (ViraFEST assay). Whole-study findings and limits: Rising from around 19 to 38, the median of SARS-CoV-2-reactive clonotypes did not change significantly.

This clonotype is medium-sized (0.01 to 0.1%) by share. Its antigen is not known. V and J are TRBV25-1 and TRBJ1-1; no clear D. This receptor was taken from a human donor who had recovered from COVID-19. Sequencing used CD4+ T cells from blood, cultured in vitro. CDR3 coding DNA: TGTGCCAGCCGAGGATTCACTGAAGCTTTCTTT. Translation: CASRGFTEAFF.